What follows are 25 T cell receptor beta chains derived from one specimen sequenced in a study of regulatory T cells in long-lasting Graves disease. Time point of the sample: newly diagnosed GD, antithyroid drugs for less than 3 months. Construction of the TCR library relied on RNA isolated from PBMCs. Investigators prepared the TCR beta libraries by applying iRepertoire HTBI primers and Arm-PCR of CDR3 regions. One entry per CDR3 protein results from TCRdb running MiXCR on the multiplex PCR reads. The sample records approximately 400,000 distinct CDR3 sequences, 15% being singletons. Another study also made use of these data, one on T cells in Graves' hyperthyroidism and ophthalmopathy.

The sample consisted of peripheral blood mononuclear cells (PBMCs), taken at new diagnosis, from a patient treated with antithyroid drugs. Receptors originate from a woman under 40 with Graves disease.

About this clonotype itself: The junction differs from germline at one of its ends, possibly a read error. This chain joins TRBV28 and TRBJ2-2; 11 bases line up with TRBD2. The CDR3 loop spans 15 amino acids. Germline CDR1 MDHEN, CDR2 SYDVKM. This CDR3 is CAGSFLAGGIGELFF. The CDR3 DNA sequence: TGTGCCGGCAGTTTTTTAGCGGGAGGGATCGGGGAGCTGTTTTTT. The full variable domain, in which reference TRBV28 and TRBJ2-2 provide the parts outside the CDR3, is DVKVTQSSRYLVKRTGEKVFLECVQDMDHENMFWYRQDPGLGLRLIYFSYDVKMKEKGDIPEGYSVSREKKERFSLILESASTNQTSMYLCAGSFLAGGIGELFFGEGSRLTVL.

This clonotype was detected many times. The rearrangement uses TRBV20-1 and TRBJ2-7; D might be TRBD2 (8 bases). The CDR3 extends over 14 amino acids. Trimming removed 3 bases at V and 6 bases at J, with 18 bases between. Germline CDR1 DFQATT, CDR2 SNEGSKA (reference sequence). CDR3 sequence reads: CSARGSGGGSEQYF. The CDR3 bases are TGCAGTGCTAGGGGTTCGGGAGGGGGCTCCGAGCAGTACTTC.

This clonotype was observed at least ten times. CDR3: CSVEAGSPGELFF. Written as DNA, the CDR3 is TGCAGCGTTGAAGCGGGGTCCCCCGGGGAGCTGTTTTTT. V usage is TRBV29-1 and J usage is TRBJ2-2; TRBD2 might be the D (5 bases). V was clipped by 1 base and J by 6 bases, with 9 bases between them. The CDR3 length is 13 residues. Germline V CDR1 and CDR2: SQVTM, ANQGSEA.

The table lists this clonotype with many counts. This chain links TRBV7-3 with TRBJ1-1; no clear D. The ends were cut back, 2 bases at V and 5 bases at J, with 9 bases in the middle. Germline values: CDR1 SGHTA, CDR2 FQGTGA. CDR3 size: 13 residues. CDR3 bases: TGTGCCAGCAGCTTATACCCACGAACTGAAGCTTTCTTT. Translating gives CASSLYPRTEAFF.

The V gene is TRBV10-3, the J gene TRBJ1-1; D is undetermined. CDR1 and CDR2 (germline): ENHRY, SYGVKD. The V gene lost 5 bases and the J gene lost 0 bases, with 10 bases spanning the gap. The CDR3 extends over 14 amino acids. This CDR3 is CAISSRGVNTEAFF. The CDR3 region has the DNA TGTGCCATCAGTAGCCGCGGGGTGAACACTGAAGCTTTCTTT.

There are a few counts of this clonotype. The rearrangement uses TRBV7-2 and TRBJ2-5, with 10 bases fitting TRBD2. V trimming: 5 bases; J trimming: 5 bases; junction bases outside the gene matches: 17. Germline V gives CDR1 SGHTA, CDR2 FQGNSA. The CDR3 spans 18 residues. Written as DNA, the CDR3 is TGTGCCAGCAGCCCCCTACCCGGGCTAGCGGGAGAGTGGGAGACCCAGTACTTC. This gives the protein CASSPLPGLAGEWETQYF.

In its sample, this clonotype was seen a few times. This chain connects TRBV5-1 to TRBJ1-2; no clear D gene. The V end lost 4 bases, the J end lost 5 bases, and 18 bases lay between the germline ends. Per germline, CDR1 SGHRS and CDR2 YFSETQ. CDR3 length: 15 residues. The CDR3 region has the DNA TGCGCCAGCAGCACCGGTAATTCGGGTGGTTATGGCTACACCTTC. Translated: CASSTGNSGGYGYTF.

This clonotype was seen repeatedly, ten times or more. The chain combines TRBV12-3 or TRBV12-4 with TRBJ2-1, with unresolved D. V lost 3 bases and J lost 3, with 9 bases in between. The CDR3 totals 14 residues. CDR3 protein: CASSFQILYNEQFF. The CDR3 nucleotides are TGTGCCAGCAGTTTCCAGATACTCTACAATGAGCAGTTCTTC.

This sequence joins TRBV30 and TRBJ1-2; D uncertain. Per germline, CDR1 GTSNPN and CDR2 SVGIG (reference sequence). The CDR3 has 13 residues. V was pared by 4 bases and J by 8 bases, with 17 bases between. The CDR3 region has the DNA TGTGCCTGGACCCGCCCGGGGTCGGAAGGCTACACCTTC. It is translated as CAWTRPGSEGYTF.

In this sample, this clonotype turned up many times. The chain joins TRBV3-1 to TRBJ2-7; 12 nucleotides agree with TRBD1. The CDR3 has 17 residues. Germline V gene sequence: CDR1 LGHDT, CDR2 YNNKEL (reference sequence). V was clipped by 0 bases and J by 2 bases; unmatched bases: 5. The CDR3 loop reads CASSQDGGTGGAYEQYF. As DNA, the CDR3 is TGTGCCAGCAGCCAAGATGGGGGGACAGGGGGCGCCTACGAGCAGTACTTC.

The CDR3 protein is CASSHETGLLQPQHF. DNA for the CDR3: TGTGCCAGTAGCCATGAGACAGGTCTTCTACAGCCCCAGCATTTT. V usage is TRBV19 and J usage is TRBJ1-5; D is possibly TRBD1 (6 bases). The V gene's germline CDR1 is LNHDA and CDR2 SQIVND (reference sequence). Trimming removed 6 bases at V and 7 bases at J, with 19 bases between. CDR3 length: 15 residues.

The genes are TRBV28 and TRBJ1-4, with D maybe TRBD1 (5 bases). The CDR3 sequence is 15 residues long. V lost 6 bases to trimming and J lost 5 bases, with 16 bases between them. CDR1 and CDR2 from the germline V gene are MDHEN and SYDVKM. CDR3 bases: TGTGCCAGCAGCGGGGCAGCGACGCTAAATGAAAAACTGTTTTTT. Translated, it gives CASSGAATLNEKLFF.

This clonotype has just a few counts. CDR3 sequence (DNA): TGTGCCAGCAGCGTTTCAGCGGGAGTTAATGAGCAGTTCTTC. It is translated as CASSVSAGVNEQFF. The chain employs TRBV9 and TRBJ2-1; 8 bases agree with TRBD2. The CDR3 contains 14 residues. Germline lookup yields CDR1 SGDLS and CDR2 YYNGEE. The trim removed 2 bases at V and 7 bases at J, leaving 5 bases unmatched.

This clonotype was detected ten times or more. CDR3 sequence (DNA): TGTGCCACCAGTGATTTTGGTGGGAGGGCCGGGAATGAGCAGTTCTTC. It translates to CATSDFGGRAGNEQFF. The chain uses TRBV24-1 and TRBJ2-1, with 7 bases fitting TRBD2. The CDR3 is 16 amino acids. Germline CDR1 KGHDR, CDR2 SFDVKD. V was pared by 1 base and J by 7 bases, with 9 bases of the junction left unmatched.

The V and J genes are TRBV5-6 and TRBJ1-5; 9 bases fit TRBD1. V shed 2 bases, J shed 4 bases, and the junction held 4 bases outside the gene matches. The CDR3 totals 15 residues. Germline V gives CDR1 SGHDT, CDR2 YYEEEE. The CDR3 DNA sequence: TGTGCCAGCAGCTTCGGGACAGGGTATAATCAGCCCCAGCATTTT. This sequence encodes CASSFGTGYNQPQHF. Filled out from reference TRBV5-6 and TRBJ1-5, the complete variable domain reads DAGVTQSPTHLIKTRGQQVTLRCSPKSGHDTVSWYQQALGQGPQFIFQYYEEEERQRGNFPDRFSGHQFPNYSSELNVNALLLGDSALYLCASSFGTGYNQPQHFGDGTRLSIL.

This clonotype was recorded a few times. The genes are TRBV7-3 and TRBJ2-2; 11 bases align to TRBD2. Germline CDR1 reads SGHTA; CDR2 reads FQGTGA. V shed 6 bases and J 7 bases; nucleotides not matched to a gene: 4. CDR3 length: 14 amino acids. The CDR3 loop is CASRTSGNDGELFF. CDR3 DNA: TGTGCCAGCAGGACTAGCGGGAATGACGGGGAGCTGTTTTTT.

In this sample, this clonotype turned up many times. The genes are TRBV6-9 and TRBJ2-7; weak D call: TRBD2 (5 bases). V was pared by 4 bases and J by 6 bases, with 16 bases between. This CDR3 comprises 14 residues. Germline values: CDR1 MNHGY, CDR2 SVAAGI. CDR3 bases: TGTGCCAGCAGTTCCGGGATCCCGGCGGGCGAGCAGTACTTC. Translating gives CASSSGIPAGEQYF.

This clonotype was seen ten or more times. The chain joins TRBV27 to TRBJ2-7; TRBD1 is a possible D gene (5 bases). The V end was cut by 2 bases, the J end by 2 bases, with 13 bases between. Germline values: CDR1 MNHEY, CDR2 SMNVEV (reference sequence). The CDR3 has 15 residues. The CDR3 bases are TGTGCCAGCAGTTTAGGGGCAGGCACCACCTACGAGCAGTACTTC. Protein product: CASSLGAGTTYEQYF.

This clonotype appeared many times. V usage is TRBV12-3 or TRBV12-4 and J usage is TRBJ1-1; D perhaps matches TRBD1 (5 bases). The germline V and J ends were trimmed by 5 bases and 5 bases, with 24 bases remaining between them. The CDR3 extends over 17 amino acids. The CDR3 DNA is TGTGCCAGCAGTCCAAGTCGGACACCCGAAAGGGGAACTGAAGCTTTCTTT. This codes for CASSPSRTPERGTEAFF.

This clonotype was counted at least ten times. This chain connects TRBV6-2 or TRBV6-3 to TRBJ2-7; 7 bases match TRBD1. The trim removed 5 bases at V and 1 base at J, leaving 20 bases unmatched. The germline V gene encodes CDR1 MNHEY and CDR2 SVGEGT. The CDR3 spans 19 residues. The CDR3 protein is CASSPDRRASDLLSYEQYF. The CDR3 bases are TGTGCCAGCAGTCCGGACAGGCGGGCTAGTGACCTCCTTTCCTACGAGCAGTACTTC.

The rearrangement joins TRBV20-1 to TRBJ2-1, with D possibly being TRBD1 (6 bases). Germline V lookup: CDR1 DFQATT, CDR2 SNEGSKA (reference sequence). Trimming removed 4 bases from V and 10 bases from J, with 35 bases in between. The CDR3 is 19 amino acids. CDR3 DNA sequence: TGCAGTGCTAACCAGGTTACCCCCGGGCCACTTAGGGGGAATTACGAGCAGTTCTTC. Translation: CSANQVTPGPLRGNYEQFF.

This clonotype was observed many times. The V gene is TRBV11-2, the J gene TRBJ2-1; TRBD2 matches 14 bases. The CDR3 consists of 17 residues. V was pared by 5 bases and J by 6 bases, with 9 bases of the junction left unmatched. Germline values: CDR1 SGHAT, CDR2 FQNNGV. In nucleotides, the CDR3 is TGTGCCAGCAGCCGGGGCGGGGGACTAGCGGGAGTCAATGAGCAGTTCTTC. Translated, it gives CASSRGGGLAGVNEQFF.

This clonotype was found a few times. The J gene is TRBJ2-7, the V gene TRBV19; 9 nucleotides match TRBD1. Germline values: CDR1 LNHDA, CDR2 SQIVND (reference sequence). The CDR3 consists of 15 residues. The V segment lost 7 bases and the J segment 5 bases; nucleotides outside the gene matches: 12. CDR3 residues: CASTPGGTGNHEQYF. The CDR3 region has the DNA TGTGCCAGTACCCCAGGCGGGACAGGGAACCACGAGCAGTACTTC.

This clonotype was recorded many times. The chain links TRBV7-3 to TRBJ2-5, with a weak D call TRBD2 (7 bases). This CDR3 has 13 residues. CDR1 is SGHTA, CDR2 FQGTGA, per germline. V was pared by 6 bases and J by 5 bases, with 13 bases between. The CDR3 is CASSPEGGETQYF. The CDR3 DNA reads TGTGCCAGCAGTCCTGAGGGGGGGGAGACCCAGTACTTC.

With regard to this clonotype: Possible read error: a much larger clone is one base away. This chain joins TRBV12-3 or TRBV12-4 and TRBJ2-1; D is possibly TRBD2 (7 bases). This CDR3 region has 14 residues. V shed 8 bases and J shed 10 bases, with 21 bases lying between them. In nucleotides, the CDR3 is TGTGCCAGCGGCCTCGATCGGGGGGCCTACGAGCAGTTCTTC. It translates to CASGLDRGAYEQFF.